These 2 T cell receptor beta chains were all obtained from the same sample, sequenced in a study of identical twins. TCRdb processed the 5' RACE reads anew with MiXCR; each CDR3 protein has one entry. Of some 1,600,000 distinct CDR3 sequences detected, around a third appear once; the ten largest clones hold 0.27%. The sequencing input was cord blood. These receptors originate from a newborn girl in good health.

This clonotype showed up just a few times. The chain carries TRBV7-2 and TRBJ2-1, with D maybe TRBD2 (6 bases). From germline, CDR1 is SGHTA and CDR2 FQGNSA. The CDR3 consists of 18 residues. The ends were cut back, 5 bases at V and 4 bases at J, with 24 bases in the middle. The CDR3 bases are TGTGCCAGCAGCCTAAGTACCTCGAGCGGGCACCTATACAATGAGCAGTTCTTC. Translated, it gives CASSLSTSSGHLYNEQFF.

This clonotype was seen a handful of times. The chain has TRBV5-1 and TRBJ1-4; D possibly corresponds to TRBD1 (6 bases). CDR3 length equals 14 residues. Germline assignment: CDR1 SGHRS and CDR2 YFSETQ. V dropped 1 base and J dropped 8 bases, with 12 bases sitting between them. Here the CDR3 reads CASSLTGNEEKLFF. CDR3 sequence (DNA): TGCGCCAGCAGCTTGACAGGGAACGAGGAAAAACTGTTTTTT.